This note documents a single T cell receptor (beta chain) sequence. Its specificity is not known. Other DNA sequences in the same sample also yield this CDR3. The data were taken from a study of cytomegalovirus exposure and HLA in healthy donors. Germline CDR1 SGHTA, CDR2 FQGNSA. V shed 5 bases and J shed 2 bases, with 13 bases lying between them. This CDR3 spans 14 amino acids. Unrecorded immune exposure was likely among donors, who were nominally healthy when sampled. This PCR relied on a set of 60 Vbeta primers and 13 Jbeta primers. Using immunoSEQ multiplex PCR, the repertoire was profiled, and TCRdb retains in-frame clones only, with some absent. Here the sample spans fewer than 200,000 clones, around 84% being singletons. Study findings and constraints: An apparent linkage of common viral pathogens to several of the most significant clusters emerged in a later analysis. The study had only CMV serostatus as immune exposure information. Per a prior analysis, the majority of TCR beta V segments were productive roughly 87% or roughly 30% of the time.

The source of this sequence is a man between 18 and 35 years old in good health and CMV-seropositive. J is TRBJ2-7 and V is TRBV7-2; tentatively, D is TRBD2 (6 bases). Sequencing was performed on PBMCs. CDR3 sequence (DNA): TGTGCCAGCAGCCCCACCGGGGGTCCCTACGAGCAGTACTTC. Encoded protein: CASSPTGGPYEQYF.